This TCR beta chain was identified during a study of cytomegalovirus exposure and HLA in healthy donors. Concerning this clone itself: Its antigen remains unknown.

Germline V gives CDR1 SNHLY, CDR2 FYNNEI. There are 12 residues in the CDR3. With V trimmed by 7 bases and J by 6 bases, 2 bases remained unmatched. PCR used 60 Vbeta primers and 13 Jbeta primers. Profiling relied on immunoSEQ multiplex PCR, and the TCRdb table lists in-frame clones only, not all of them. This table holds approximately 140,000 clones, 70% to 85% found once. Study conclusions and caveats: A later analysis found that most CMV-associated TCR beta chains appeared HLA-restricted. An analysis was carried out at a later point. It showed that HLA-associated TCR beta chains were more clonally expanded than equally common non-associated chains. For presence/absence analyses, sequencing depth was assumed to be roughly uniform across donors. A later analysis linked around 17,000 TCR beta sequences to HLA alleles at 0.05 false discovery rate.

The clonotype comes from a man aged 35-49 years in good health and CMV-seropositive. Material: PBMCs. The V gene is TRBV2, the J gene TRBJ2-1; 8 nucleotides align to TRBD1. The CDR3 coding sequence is TGTGCCAGCACAGGACAGGGCAATGAGCAGTTCTTC. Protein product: CASTGQGNEQFF.